This T cell receptor (beta chain) was found in a study of T cells in tumors after PD-1 blockade. Overall study context: No patient had prior checkpoint blockade, systemic immunosuppression, or radiotherapy within 4 weeks. During anti-PD-1 treatment, some patients continued daily vismodegib 150 mg.

Here immunoSEQ multiplex PCR was the method, and the copy in TCRdb shows in-frame clones only, minus some. The sample lists about 63,000 clones; 74% were seen once. Whole-study findings and limits: Blood contained approximately 40% of the tumor's TCR clonotypes.

This clone was seen a single time. Its antigen is as yet unknown. Genomic DNA template from tumor biopsies or peripheral blood, roughly 616 ng to 6,004 ng input. The sequence was obtained from a human donor with basal cell carcinoma. The input for sequencing was PBMCs, taken after anti-PD-1 treatment.

Written as DNA, the CDR3 is TGTGCCAGCAGAAGTCGGCTAGCTGAAGCTTTCTTT. It translates to CASRSRLAEAFF. J is TRBJ1-1 and V is TRBV12-3 or TRBV12-4; D is uncertain. The CDR3 loop spans 12 amino acids. Trimming stripped 6 bases from V and 6 bases from J, with 11 bases between.